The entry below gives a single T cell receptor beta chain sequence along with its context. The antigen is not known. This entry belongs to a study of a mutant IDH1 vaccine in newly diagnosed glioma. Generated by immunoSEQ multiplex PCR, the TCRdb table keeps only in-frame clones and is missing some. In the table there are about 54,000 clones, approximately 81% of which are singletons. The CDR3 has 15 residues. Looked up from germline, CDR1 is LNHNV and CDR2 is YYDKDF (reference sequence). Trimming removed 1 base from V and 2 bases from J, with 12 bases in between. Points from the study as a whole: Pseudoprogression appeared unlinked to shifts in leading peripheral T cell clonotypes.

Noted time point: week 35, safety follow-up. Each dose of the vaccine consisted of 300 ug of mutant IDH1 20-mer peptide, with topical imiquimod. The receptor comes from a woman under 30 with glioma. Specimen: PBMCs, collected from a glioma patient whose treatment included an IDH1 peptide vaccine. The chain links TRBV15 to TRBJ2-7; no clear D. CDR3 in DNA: TGTGCCACCAGCAGAGTTCCCGACGGGCCCTACGAGCAGTACTTC. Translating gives CATSRVPDGPYEQYF. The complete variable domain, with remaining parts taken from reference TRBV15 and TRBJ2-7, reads DAMVIQNPRYQVTQFGKPVTLSCSQTLNHNVMYWYQQKSSQAPKLLFHYYDKDFNNEADTPDNFQSRRPNTSFCFLDIRSPGLGDTAMYLCATSRVPDGPYEQYFGPGTRLTVT.